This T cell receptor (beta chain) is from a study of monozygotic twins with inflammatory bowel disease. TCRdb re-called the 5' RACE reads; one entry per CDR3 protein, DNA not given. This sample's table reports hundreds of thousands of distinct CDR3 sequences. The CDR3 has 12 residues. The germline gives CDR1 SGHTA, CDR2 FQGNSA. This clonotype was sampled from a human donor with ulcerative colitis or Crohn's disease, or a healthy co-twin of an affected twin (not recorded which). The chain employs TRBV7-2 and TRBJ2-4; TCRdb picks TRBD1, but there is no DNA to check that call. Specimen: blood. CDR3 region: CASSTQTDIQYF.